The 20 T cell receptor beta chains listed next were all sequenced from one sample in a study of blood T cell repertoires in COVID-19. TCRdb keeps only in-frame clones here, not all; method: immunoSEQ multiplex PCR. This sample has approximately 65,000 clones, with around nine tenths found just once. Sequencing was performed on peripheral blood. The receptors derive from a woman between 18 and 30 years old with acute or convalescent COVID-19.

The chain uses TRBV4-1 and TRBJ1-1, with a possible D match to TRBD1 (5 bases). There are 14 residues in the CDR3. V gave up 1 base and J gave up 4 bases, with 10 bases separating them. Germline V gives CDR1 MGHRA, CDR2 YSYEKL. CDR3 nucleotide sequence: TGCGCCAGCAGCCAAGGTTCCAGGGTCACTGAAGCTTTCTTT. This sequence encodes CASSQGSRVTEAFF.

This clone showed up just a few times. The sample contains more than one DNA sequence encoding this CDR3. The chain recombines TRBV27 with TRBJ2-1; D is perhaps TRBD1 (7 bases). The CDR3 consists of 14 residues. Germline CDR1 reads MNHEY; CDR2 reads SMNVEV (reference sequence). V was trimmed by 2 bases and J by 6 bases, leaving 11 bases between them. This CDR3 reads CASSLGQGGNEQFF. The CDR3 coding sequence is TGTGCCAGCAGTTTAGGGCAGGGGGGCAATGAGCAGTTCTTC.

This chain links TRBV28 with TRBJ1-1; perhaps TRBD1 as D (5 bases). V was pared by 3 bases and J by 6 bases, with 17 bases between. CDR1 and CDR2 from the germline V gene are MDHEN and SYDVKM. The CDR3 covers 15 residues. CDR3: CASSFNSGRSSEAFF. The CDR3 DNA is TGTGCCAGCAGTTTTAATTCAGGGCGTTCATCTGAAGCTTTCTTT.

V is TRBV30 and J is TRBJ1-1; possibly TRBD1 for D (5 bases). The CDR3 runs 11 residues. Germline lookup yields CDR1 GTSNPN and CDR2 SVGIG (reference sequence). V was clipped by 0 bases and J by 7 bases, with 6 bases between them. The CDR3 sequence is CAWSVGGEAFF. DNA of the CDR3: TGTGCCTGGAGTGTGGGGGGTGAAGCTTTCTTT.

V gene TRBV30 combines with J gene TRBJ2-3; 13 bases are shared with TRBD2. The junction had 2 bases not matched to a gene; V was cut back by 7 bases and J by 1 base. The germline V gene has CDR1 GTSNPN and CDR2 SVGIG (reference sequence). The CDR3 spans 14 residues. This CDR3 reads CALGLAGGTDTQYF. Here the CDR3 DNA reads TGTGCCTTAGGACTAGCGGGGGGCACAGATACGCAGTATTTT.

The chain has TRBV5-5 and TRBJ1-2, with TRBD1 matching over 12 bases. Germline V CDR1 and CDR2: SGHKS, YYEKEE (reference sequence). V was clipped by 4 bases and J by 10 bases; unmatched bases: 8. The CDR3 totals 14 residues. CDR3 sequence reads: CASSPGQGAHNYTF. The CDR3 DNA reads TGTGCCAGCAGCCCGGGACAGGGGGCGCATAACTACACCTTC.

CDR3 coding DNA: TGTGCCAGCAGTAATTCGTACTTGGGGGGGGGACTGTTTTTT. Residues: CASSNSYLGGGLFF. The chain employs TRBV2 and TRBJ1-4; the D gene is possibly TRBD1 (5 bases). The CDR3 spans 14 residues. Trimming stripped 5 bases from V and 13 bases from J, with 20 bases between. Per germline, CDR1 SNHLY and CDR2 FYNNEI.

This clone has just a few counts. The chain has TRBV2 and TRBJ2-7, with 8 bases lining up with TRBD2. The CDR3 has 15 amino acids. Trimming cost V 6 bases and J 3 bases; bases outside gene matches: 10. Germline CDR1 and CDR2: SNHLY and FYNNEI. In DNA form, the CDR3 reads TGTGCCAGCAGCGCGGGGAGCGGGAGTTTCTACGAGCAGTACTTC. It translates to CASSAGSGSFYEQYF.

The rearrangement joins TRBV6-5 to TRBJ1-1, with D maybe TRBD1 (5 bases). CDR3 length: 14 amino acids. Trimming took off 5 bases at V and 3 bases at J, with 13 bases between the two ends. CDR1 is MNHEY and CDR2 is SVGAGI in the germline V gene. CDR3 loop: CASSPRGGYTEAFF. The CDR3 DNA reads TGTGCCAGCAGTCCGCGCGGGGGATACACTGAAGCTTTCTTT.

In this sample, this clone turned up once. The rearrangement joins TRBV27 to TRBJ1-5, with 12 bases aligning to TRBD1. The CDR3 loop spans 15 amino acids. In germline, CDR1 is MNHEY, CDR2 SMNVEV (reference sequence). V shed 6 bases and J 8 bases; nucleotides not matched to a gene: 8. CDR3 nucleotide sequence: TGTGCCAGCAGGCCAGAGGGACAGGGGGCTGAGCCCCAGCATTTT. This gives the protein CASRPEGQGAEPQHF.

The chain has TRBV2 and TRBJ1-5; TRBD1 is a possible D gene (5 bases). Trimming left V 2 bases short and J 2 bases short, with 10 bases between. Per the germline V gene, CDR1 is SNHLY and CDR2 is FYNNEI. The CDR3 extends over 15 amino acids. This CDR3 is CASSERARGNQPQHF. The CDR3, as DNA: TGTGCCAGCAGTGAACGGGCCAGGGGCAATCAGCCCCAGCATTTT.

The J gene is TRBJ1-6, the V gene TRBV30; D is unresolved. The V end was cut by 0 bases, the J end by 7 bases, with 10 bases between. This CDR3 region has 14 residues. CDR1 is GTSNPN, CDR2 SVGIG, per germline (reference sequence). The CDR3 DNA reads TGTGCCTGGAGTGTACTGGGAGAGAATTCACCCCTCCACTTT. Protein product: CAWSVLGENSPLHF.

V is TRBV27 and J is TRBJ1-2, with 11 bases fitting TRBD1. This CDR3 comprises 13 residues. The germline CDR1 and CDR2 sequences are MNHEY and SMNVEV (reference sequence). With 7 bases clipped from V and 7 bases from J, the junction kept 5 bases outside the gene matches. The CDR3 region has the DNA TGTGCCAGCATGCGGACAGGGGGCTCTGGCTACACCTTC. This sequence encodes CASMRTGGSGYTF.

The chain carries TRBV7-6 and TRBJ1-6, with D possibly being TRBD1 (5 bases). The V gene lost 1 base and the J gene lost 9 bases, with 16 bases spanning the gap. Germline assignment: CDR1 SGHVS and CDR2 FNYEAQ. The CDR3 totals 16 residues. This chain's CDR3 is CASSLDLGGLSSPLHF. CDR3 DNA sequence: TGTGCCAGCAGCTTAGATCTGGGGGGTCTTAGTTCACCCCTCCACTTT.

This clone was seen a few times. The chain links TRBV6-5 to TRBJ1-4; D may be TRBD1 (6 bases). Trimming pared 2 bases from V and 12 bases from J, leaving 10 bases between. The length of the CDR3 is 12 residues. Germline assignment: CDR1 MNHEY and CDR2 SVGAGI. CDR3 amino acids: CASSYGRGELFF. CDR3 sequence (DNA): TGTGCCAGCAGTTACGGCAGGGGAGAACTGTTTTTT.

The rearrangement uses TRBV18 and TRBJ1-4, with 8 bases that match TRBD1. This CDR3 is built from 16 residues. The germline gives CDR1 KGHSH, CDR2 LQKENI. With V trimmed by 5 bases and J by 3 bases, 8 bases remained unmatched. The CDR3 region has the DNA TGTGCCAGCTCATCCGGACAGGGAGAGGCTAATGAAAAACTGTTTTTT. The encoded protein is CASSSGQGEANEKLFF.

The chain links TRBV30 to TRBJ1-5; weak D call: TRBD1 (5 bases). Germline lookup yields CDR1 GTSNPN and CDR2 SVGIG (reference sequence). The CDR3 consists of 13 residues. Trimming shortened V by 5 bases and J by 2 bases, and 10 bases separated the two germline ends. The DNA for the CDR3 is TGTGCCTGGGGGCAGGGTGGCAATCAGCCCCAGCATTTT. Residues: CAWGQGGNQPQHF.

The chain carries TRBV9 and TRBJ1-2, with D possibly TRBD1 on 6 matching bases. The CDR3 totals 12 residues. Between the trimmed V and J ends, which lost 3 bases and 3 bases, there was a span of 6 bases. Germline V CDR1 and CDR2: SGDLS, YYNGEE. As DNA, the CDR3 is TGTGCCAGCAGCGGACAGGACTATGGCTACACCTTC. Translating it yields CASSGQDYGYTF.

The chain joins TRBV10-3 to TRBJ1-2; TRBD1 agrees at 11 bases. Trimming took 6 bases from V and 8 from J; bases not matched to a gene: 8. The CDR3 is 14 amino acids. Germline assignment: CDR1 ENHRY and CDR2 SYGVKD. CDR3 nucleotide sequence: TGTGCCATCAGAGGAGGACAGGGGGCTGGCGGCTACACCTTC. Its translation: CAIRGGQGAGGYTF.

The rearrangement uses TRBV25-1 and TRBJ2-7; D remains ambiguous. Germline V CDR1 and CDR2: MGHDK, SYGVNS. The CDR3 covers 12 residues. Trimming removed 1 base from V and 6 bases from J, with 7 bases in between. CDR3 DNA sequence: TGTGCCAGCAGTGAATCCCCCTCCGAGCAGTACTTC. Protein sequence: CASSESPSEQYF.